What follows are 21 T cell receptor beta chains derived from one specimen sequenced in a study of blood T cell repertoires in COVID-19. Sequenced by immunoSEQ multiplex PCR; TCRdb stores in-frame clones only, minus some. The sample shows roughly 100,000 clones, approximately 80% of them seen only once. Sequencing used peripheral blood. These receptors all come from an elderly man with COVID-19, enrolled during active disease.

This clone has only one observation. V is TRBV9 and J is TRBJ2-5; possible D gene TRBD2, 6 bases. The CDR3 extends over 15 amino acids. V lost 4 bases to trimming and J lost 5 bases, with 18 bases between them. Per the germline V gene, CDR1 is SGDLS and CDR2 is YYNGEE. Written as DNA, the CDR3 is TGTGCCAGCAGCTTGGGGGGAGCCCCAGGGGAGACCCAGTACTTC. Encoded protein: CASSLGGAPGETQYF.

The chain combines TRBV27 with TRBJ2-3; TRBD2 matches at 11 bases. Germline trimming cut 0 bases from V and 0 bases from J; bases unmatched to any gene: 5. The germline gives CDR1 MNHEY, CDR2 SMNVEV (reference sequence). The CDR3 length is 18 residues. This CDR3 reads CASSLSGLADPSTDTQYF. The CDR3 DNA follows: TGTGCCAGCAGTTTATCGGGACTAGCGGATCCTAGCACAGATACGCAGTATTTT.

The chain employs TRBV2 and TRBJ2-7; 8 nucleotides align to TRBD2. Germline CDR1 reads SNHLY; CDR2 reads FYNNEI. Germline trimming cut 4 bases from V and 2 bases from J; bases unmatched to any gene: 10. The CDR3 loop spans 16 amino acids. The CDR3 coding sequence is TGTGCCAGCAGTGGTAGAATTAGCGGGGACCCCTACGAGCAGTACTTC. This encodes CASSGRISGDPYEQYF.

The count of this clone is one. The chain uses TRBV24-1 and TRBJ1-5, with TRBD1 matching over 8 bases. Germline CDR1 reads KGHDR; CDR2 reads SFDVKD. With 2 bases clipped from V and 0 bases from J, the junction kept 23 bases outside the gene matches. This CDR3 is built from 23 residues. CDR3 in amino acids: CATSDSRKRGPDRGPFSNQPQHF. The DNA for the CDR3 is TGTGCCACCAGTGATTCTCGCAAGCGTGGGCCTGACAGGGGACCCTTTAGCAATCAGCCCCAGCATTTT.

The chain uses TRBV11-2 and TRBJ2-5; D perhaps matches TRBD2 (6 bases). V shed 3 bases and J shed 0 bases, with 14 bases lying between them. The CDR3 runs to 16 residues. The germline CDR1 and CDR2 sequences are SGHAT and FQNNGV. CDR3 sequence: CASSFRGSGYQETQYF. For the CDR3, the DNA is TGTGCCAGCAGCTTTCGGGGGTCCGGGTACCAAGAGACCCAGTACTTC.

Concerning this clone itself: The junction differs from germline at one of its ends, possibly a read error. This chain links TRBV7-7 with TRBJ1-3; the match to TRBD1 covers 7 bases. Per the germline V gene, CDR1 is SSHAT and CDR2 is FNYEAQ (reference sequence). The CDR3 sequence is 13 residues long. CDR3 sequence reads: CASSPGGGNTIYF. The CDR3 DNA follows: TGTGCTAGCAGCCCAGGGGGGGGAAACACCATATATTTT.

The rearrangement uses TRBV7-8 and TRBJ2-5, with 11 nucleotides matching TRBD1. This CDR3 has 14 amino acids. The V gene's germline CDR1 is SGHVS and CDR2 FQNEAQ. V dropped 8 bases and J dropped 4; count of bases not matched to a gene: 6. The CDR3 spells CASRRDRGLETQYF. The CDR3 region has the DNA TGTGCCAGCCGCCGGGACAGGGGGTTAGAGACCCAGTACTTC.

This sequence joins TRBV4-1 and TRBJ1-6; perhaps TRBD1 as D (6 bases). Germline V gene lookup returns CDR1 MGHRA and CDR2 YSYEKL. This CDR3 is built from 16 residues. The V end lost 4 bases, the J end lost 6 bases, and 16 bases lay between the germline ends. CDR3 region: CASSRLNTGSNSPLHF. CDR3 bases: TGCGCCAGCAGCCGCCTAAATACAGGGAGTAATTCACCCCTCCACTTT.

The chain carries TRBV3-1 (or the pseudogene TRBV3-2) and TRBJ1-5; 8 bases are shared with TRBD1. Germline CDR1 and CDR2: LGHDT and YNNKEL (reference sequence). V dropped 0 bases and J dropped 5; count of bases not matched to a gene: 0. The length of the CDR3 is 14 residues. CDR3 DNA sequence: TGTGCCAGCAGCCAAGAGACAGGGGATCAGCCCCAGCATTTT. Its protein product is CASSQETGDQPQHF.

The chain has TRBV2 and TRBJ2-2; no definite D call. This CDR3 has 14 residues. Germline V gene lookup returns CDR1 SNHLY and CDR2 FYNNEI. The V and J ends lost 8 bases and 0 bases respectively, with 10 bases between them. As DNA, the CDR3 is TGTGCCAGCCAGGCAGGCGCGAACACCGGGGAGCTGTTTTTT. Encoded protein: CASQAGANTGELFF.

This clone came up a few times. This chain joins TRBV20-1 and TRBJ1-5; 8 bases map to TRBD1. Germline V gene lookup returns CDR1 DFQATT and CDR2 SNEGSKA (reference sequence). With 3 bases clipped from V and 6 bases from J, the junction kept 1 base outside the gene matches. The CDR3 is 12 residues long. CDR3 loop: CSASGTGQPQHF. The CDR3 DNA reads as TGCAGTGCTAGTGGGACAGGTCAGCCCCAGCATTTT.

The chain links TRBV18 to TRBJ1-3, with D uncertain. Deletions cut 4 bases from V and 0 bases from J, with 10 bases between. CDR1 and CDR2 from the germline V gene are KGHSH and LQKENI. The CDR3 is 15 residues long. This CDR3 reads CASSLETSSGNTIYF. CDR3 bases: TGTGCCAGCTCACTCGAAACGAGCTCTGGAAACACCATATATTTT.

The rearrangement links TRBV28 to TRBJ2-2, with a weak D call TRBD2 (5 bases). Germline CDR1 reads MDHEN; CDR2 reads SYDVKM. The length of the CDR3 is 14 residues. The germline V and J ends were trimmed by 7 bases and 7 bases, with 16 bases remaining between them. The CDR3: CASKGLGSYGELFF. CDR3 coding DNA: TGTGCCAGCAAGGGCTTGGGGAGCTACGGGGAGCTGTTTTTT. The whole variable domain, remainder taken from reference TRBV28 and TRBJ2-2, is DVKVTQSSRYLVKRTGEKVFLECVQDMDHENMFWYRQDPGLGLRLIYFSYDVKMKEKGDIPEGYSVSREKKERFSLILESASTNQTSMYLCASKGLGSYGELFFGEGSRLTVL.

This clone has just a few counts. The V call is TRBV4-1, the J call TRBJ1-1, with D perhaps matching TRBD1 (6 bases). Germline CDR1 MGHRA, CDR2 YSYEKL. The CDR3 loop spans 14 amino acids. The V end was cut by 0 bases, the J end by 5 bases, with 10 bases between. CDR3 sequence reads: CASSQDPGVTEAFF. For the CDR3, the DNA is TGCGCCAGCAGCCAAGATCCAGGGGTGACTGAAGCTTTCTTT.

The gene calls are TRBV19 and TRBJ2-7, with D possibly TRBD2 on 7 matching bases. V was shortened by 6 bases and J by 3 bases, with 18 bases between the two germline ends. Germline CDR1 LNHDA, CDR2 SQIVND (reference sequence). The CDR3 has 15 residues. CDR3 bases: TGTGCCAGTAGCCCCTTGGAAGGGGGGGGCTACGAGCAGTACTTC. Amino acid sequence: CASSPLEGGGYEQYF.

This chain uses TRBV9 with TRBJ1-2; 9 bases agree with TRBD1. Trimming at V came to 1 base and at J to 1 base, leaving 14 bases not matched to a gene. Germline CDR1 SGDLS, CDR2 YYNGEE. The length of the CDR3 is 19 residues. CDR3 region: CASSVRRTGAPFDNYGYTF. The CDR3 bases are TGTGCCAGCAGCGTAAGGCGGACAGGGGCCCCTTTTGATAACTATGGCTACACCTTC.

The CDR3 nucleotides read TGCAGCGACGCCGGGACTTCCTTTTTAGCCAAAAACATTCAGTACTTC. Translated: CSDAGTSFLAKNIQYF. This chain uses TRBV29-1 with TRBJ2-4; tentatively, D is TRBD2 (6 bases). Trimming cost V 7 bases and J 0 bases, with 19 bases left between them. CDR1 and CDR2 (germline): SQVTM, ANQGSEA. CDR3 length equals 16 residues.

The rearrangement uses TRBV28 and TRBJ2-3; D is perhaps TRBD1 (5 bases). Germline CDR1 reads MDHEN; CDR2 reads SYDVKM. The CDR3 totals 15 residues. The V end lost 2 bases, the J end lost 2 bases, and 11 bases lay between the germline ends. The CDR3 reads CASSLQGRATDTQYF. CDR3 nucleotides: TGTGCCAGCAGTTTACAGGGCAGGGCCACAGATACGCAGTATTTT.

The chain uses TRBV27 and TRBJ2-1; TRBD2 is a possible D gene (6 bases). The V and J ends lost 6 bases and 6 bases respectively, with 18 bases between them. The CDR3 is 15 amino acids. Germline V gene lookup returns CDR1 MNHEY and CDR2 SMNVEV (reference sequence). The CDR3 DNA is TGTGCCAGCAGGGGGGGAGCGGGTGGTCTCAATGAGCAGTTCTTC. It is translated as CASRGGAGGLNEQFF.

The chain recombines TRBV5-3 with TRBJ2-1, with no clear D. TRBV5-3 qualifies as an ORF whose function is uncertain. V shed 0 bases and J shed 0 bases, with 13 bases lying between them. The CDR3 is made up of 17 amino acids. The CDR3 sequence: CARSLGGTTSSYNEQFF. The DNA of the CDR3 is TGTGCCAGAAGCTTGGGCGGAACCACAAGCTCCTACAATGAGCAGTTCTTC.

J is TRBJ2-7 and V is TRBV3-1 (or the pseudogene TRBV3-2), with 7 positions matching TRBD1. Germline lookup yields CDR1 LGHDT and CDR2 YNNKEL (reference sequence). The trim removed 4 bases at V and 2 bases at J, leaving 8 bases unmatched. The CDR3 sequence is 15 residues long. For the CDR3, the DNA is TGTGCCAGCAGCCGAGACAGGGTACGCGCCTACGAGCAGTACTTC. This encodes CASSRDRVRAYEQYF.